The clone carrying this TCR beta chain was recorded once. Its antigen remains unidentified. Each replicate PCR on the sorted subsets used approximately 180 ng DNA (about 30,000 T cell genomes). Clones were read by immunoSEQ multiplex PCR, and TCRdb kept only the in-frame ones, dropping some. The sample records a few hundred thousand clones, less than 98% being singletons. CDR1 WNHNN and CDR2 SYGVQD come from the germline V gene (reference sequence). The CDR3 is made up of 11 amino acids. The data belong to a study of shared clonotypes between healthy human individuals. Study-wide points: Naive subsets typically showed greater estimated richness than memory subsets. Among donors, clonotype sharing was expected to be affected by sequencing depth.

Donors were healthy HIV-negative adults without recent acute infections or vaccinations. The chain has TRBV10-1 and TRBJ2-4; D unresolved. The receptor was derived from a woman in her 30s in good health. Sequencing was performed on naive CD4+ T cells sorted from blood. Subset defined: CD45RA+ positively selected. The DNA of the CDR3 is TGCGCGCGGCAGACCAAAAACATTCAGTACTTC. It is translated as CARQTKNIQYF.